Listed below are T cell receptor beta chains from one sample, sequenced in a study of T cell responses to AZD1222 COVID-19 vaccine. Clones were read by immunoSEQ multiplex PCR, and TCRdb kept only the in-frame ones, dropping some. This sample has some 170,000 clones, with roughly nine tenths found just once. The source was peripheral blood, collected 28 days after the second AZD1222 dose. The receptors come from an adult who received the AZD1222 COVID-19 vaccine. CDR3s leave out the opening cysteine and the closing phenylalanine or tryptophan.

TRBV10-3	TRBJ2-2	AISEGGPTGELF
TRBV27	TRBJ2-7	ASSSYRGLRYEQY
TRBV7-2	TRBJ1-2	ASSLSRDSHYGYT
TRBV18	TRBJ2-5	ASSRGGVYQETQY
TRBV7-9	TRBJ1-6	ASSRTGTGNSPLH
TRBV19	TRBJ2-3	ASSLRQGSTDTQY
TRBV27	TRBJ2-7	ASSIGAGGYEQY
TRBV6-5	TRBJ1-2	ASSYEGGRPGRYT
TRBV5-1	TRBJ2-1	ASREDSTYNEQF
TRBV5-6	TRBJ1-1	ASSLAQAFMNTEAF
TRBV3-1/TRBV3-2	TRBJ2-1	ASSQDQSGSSYNEQF
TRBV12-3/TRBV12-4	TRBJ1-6	ASSPGPPGPLH
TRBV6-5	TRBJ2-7	ASKTGASYEQY
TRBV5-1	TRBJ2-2	ASSRTSGASGELF
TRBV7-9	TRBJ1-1	ASSLGRGPEAF
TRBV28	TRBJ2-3	ASRGQGLGTDTQY
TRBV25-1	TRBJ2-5	ASSTGLAGVRETQY
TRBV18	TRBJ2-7	ASSPGLAHYEQY
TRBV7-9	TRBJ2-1	ASSQNLGYGKNEQF
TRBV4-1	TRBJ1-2	ASSQDGETVYGYT
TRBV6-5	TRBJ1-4	ASRSPTGAGEKLF
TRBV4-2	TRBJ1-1	ASSQESHRLNTEAF
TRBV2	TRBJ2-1	ASSLGLAGGGLGEQF
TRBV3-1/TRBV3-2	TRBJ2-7	ASSPRLGGSSYEQY
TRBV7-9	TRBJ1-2	ASSPRDSNHGYT
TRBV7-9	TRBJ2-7	ASTTQGYEQY
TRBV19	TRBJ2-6	ASSMGQPVSGANVLT
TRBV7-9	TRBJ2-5	ASSFLQSQETQY
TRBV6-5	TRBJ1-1	ASSYSWGVNTEAF
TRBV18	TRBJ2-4	ASSPFTTAKNIQY
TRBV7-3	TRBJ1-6	ASSLTENSPLH
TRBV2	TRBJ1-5	ASSVEGGNQPQH
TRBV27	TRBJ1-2	ASSLVPGRGYT
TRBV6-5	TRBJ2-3	ASIEGVPDTQY
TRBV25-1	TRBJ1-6	ASSESGQYNSPLH
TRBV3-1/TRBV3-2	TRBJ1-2	ASSQSMWGYT
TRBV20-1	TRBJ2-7	STHRGNEQY
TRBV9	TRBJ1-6	ASSAGPRISPLH
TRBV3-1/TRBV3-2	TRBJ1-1	ASSQDWGTGLNTEAF
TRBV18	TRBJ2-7	ASSPRTSGSYKQY
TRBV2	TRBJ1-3	ASRHRTSESSGNTIY
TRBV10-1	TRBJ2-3	ASSDGRITDTQY
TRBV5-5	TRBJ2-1	ASSATAEQF
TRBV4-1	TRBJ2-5	ASSPSGGTQETQY
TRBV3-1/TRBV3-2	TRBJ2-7	ASSQEDRTYEQY
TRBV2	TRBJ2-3	ASPVGPTSTDTQY
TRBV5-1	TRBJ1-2	ASSSGILANYGYT
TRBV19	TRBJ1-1	ASSISNTEAF
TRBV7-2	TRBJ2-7	ASSPGGQGAREQY
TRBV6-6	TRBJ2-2	ASSWGAGELF
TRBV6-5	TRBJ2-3	ASRLAGGTGDTQY
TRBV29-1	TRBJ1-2	SVDRGQGANGYT
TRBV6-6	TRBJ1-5	ASSYSGQGGNQPQH
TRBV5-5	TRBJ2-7	ASSLGGLLFEQY
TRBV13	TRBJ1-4	ASSFLGGTNEKLF
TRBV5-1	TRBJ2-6	ASSWTTGTGANVLT
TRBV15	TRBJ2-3	ATSRAGTSGSYTQY
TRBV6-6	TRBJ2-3	ATTGGGDTQY
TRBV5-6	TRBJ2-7	ASSTAYEQY